Given below is one T cell receptor (beta chain) in context. Its antigen is as yet unknown. These data belong to a study of early T cells in non-severe SARS-CoV-2 infection. About the study: Sequencing input comprised bulk RNA from unsorted whole blood; chain pairing was not available.

Researchers attached unique molecular identifiers to individual cDNA molecules. MiXCR, applied by TCRdb to the 5' RACE reads, yields one record per CDR3 protein. The repertoire holds about 64,000 distinct CDR3 sequences, with around 12% as singletons. Study results and limitations: Private and CD4 specificities were missed by VDJdb matching, which favored anti-spike CD8 responses.

The length of the CDR3 is 15 residues. CDR1 and CDR2 (germline): KGHSH, LQKENI. Trimming shortened V by 4 bases and J by 0 bases, and 13 bases separated the two germline ends. The receptor's source is an adult who was a healthcare worker with PCR-confirmed SARS-CoV-2 infection or an uninfected control (not recorded which). This sample comprised whole blood, obtained at baseline. This rearrangement joins TRBV18 to TRBJ2-7, with TRBD2 as a possible D gene (6 bases). The CDR3 reads CASSQGRDGSYEQYF. The CDR3 coding sequence is TGTGCCAGCTCACAGGGGCGGGATGGCTCCTACGAGCAGTACTTC.